A selection of T cell receptor beta chains follows, all from one sample in a study of blood T cells in healthy people across ages. TCRdb re-called the 5' RACE reads with MiXCR, one entry per CDR3 protein. The table includes over a million distinct CDR3 sequences, over 35% detected once. Sequenced: blood. The receptors here all came from a woman aged 55-69 years in good health. Both conserved end residues are part of each CDR3. The D gene is left open where the match is weak. Size values are once, few and many counts, or a class for expanded clones, and some rows have none.

-	TRBJ2-7	TRBV29-1	-	TGCAGCGTTGATTACTCCCCCGTTTCCTGCGAGCAGTACTTC	CSVDYSPVSCEQYF
-	TRBJ2-7	TRBV4-1	TRBD2	TGCGCCAGCAGCCAAGGAGTAGCGGGCGACTACGAGCAGTACTTC	CASSQGVAGDYEQYF
-	TRBJ2-7	TRBV29-1	TRBD2	TGCAGCGCCCTGGAAGCGGGGAGCTCCTACGAGCAGTACTTC	CSALEAGSSYEQYF
-	TRBJ2-1	TRBV7-6	-	TGTGCCAGCAGCTCTTCGAGCGCGAACTACAATGAGCAGTTCTTC	CASSSSSANYNEQFF
-	TRBJ2-4	TRBV28	-	TGTGCCAGCAGTTTTAAGGAGCAGTACTTC	CASSFKEQYF
-	TRBJ2-1	TRBV12-3/TRBV12-4	-	TGTGCCAGCAGCCCGGGCCGTAGGGTCGGTGGGGAGCAGTTCTTC	CASSPGRRVGGEQFF
-	TRBJ2-3	TRBV2	TRBD1	TGTGCCAGCAGTGTCGACAGGGTTCGGAGAGATACGCAGTATTTT	CASSVDRVRRDTQYF
-	TRBJ2-5	TRBV27	-	TGTGCCAGCAGGAGGGGGGGCGGAAGACCCCAAGAGACCCAGTACTTC	CASRRGGGRPQETQYF
-	TRBJ1-2	TRBV20-1	-	TGCAGTGCTAGAGGGGGATCGACAGCTGGCTACACCTTC	CSARGGSTAGYTF
-	TRBJ2-6	TRBV5-1	TRBD1	TGCGCCAGCAGCTTGGGGGACAGAAGCTCTGGGGCCAACGTCCTGACTTTC	CASSLGDRSSGANVLTF
few	TRBJ2-7	TRBV5-1	-	TGCGCCAGCAGCTCGGAGACAGAATACGAGCAGTACTTC	CASSSETEYEQYF